The present T cell receptor beta chain was sequenced within a study of regulatory T cells in long-lasting Graves disease. This clonotype was picked up many times. This CDR3 spans 15 amino acids. J gave up 7 bases and V 4 bases, and 8 bases lay outside the gene matches. Germline-derived CDR1 and CDR2 are MDHEN and SYDVKM. The TCR beta library used iRepertoire HTBI primers with Arm-PCR amplification of CDR3. MiXCR, run by TCRdb on the multiplex PCR reads, gives a single entry per CDR3 protein. The sample has some 220,000 distinct CDR3 sequences; approximately 19% are singletons. Time point defined: newly diagnosed GD, antithyroid drugs for less than 3 months. The TCR library was prepared using RNA isolated from PBMCs. These sequences were also reported in another study, on T cells in Graves' hyperthyroidism and ophthalmopathy.

This receptor was identified in a woman aged 25 to 39 with Graves disease. Specimen: peripheral blood mononuclear cells (PBMCs), collected at new diagnosis, from a patient treated with antithyroid drugs. V gene TRBV28 combines with J gene TRBJ1-4; 8 positions match TRBD1. Here the CDR3 DNA reads TGTGCCAGCAGTTACGCAGGGGGCGCGGGTGAAAAACTGTTTTTT. It specifies CASSYAGGAGEKLFF.